The 24 T cell receptor beta chains below were found in one sample sequenced in a study of blood T cell repertoires in COVID-19. This table comes from immunoSEQ multiplex PCR, and its TCRdb copy is limited to in-frame clones, with some not included. The sample has 62,000 or so clones, approximately 86% seen once. The specimen sequenced was peripheral blood. These receptors all stem from a woman aged 55-69 years with acute or convalescent COVID-19.

The V and J genes are TRBV4-2 and TRBJ1-6, with D maybe TRBD1 (6 bases). V shed 1 base and J shed 7 bases, with 20 bases lying between them. The CDR3 runs to 18 residues. Germline V gives CDR1 LGHNA, CDR2 YNFKEQ. CDR3 bases: TGTGCCAGCAGCCAAGCCGGCGGGGGGACATCGGAGAATTCACCCCTCCACTTT. It encodes CASSQAGGGTSENSPLHF.

The gene calls are TRBV3-1 (or the pseudogene TRBV3-2) and TRBJ1-6, with 9 nucleotides matching TRBD1. Germline CDR1 and CDR2: LGHDT and YNNKEL (reference sequence). The ends lost 2 bases at V and 5 bases at J; junction bases unmatched: 1. This CDR3 spans 15 amino acids. CDR3 protein: CASSQRDRDNSPLHF. In DNA, the CDR3 is TGTGCCAGCAGCCAACGGGACAGGGATAATTCACCCCTCCACTTT.

This clone was detected only once. The V and J genes are TRBV6-5 and TRBJ1-2; D possibly corresponds to TRBD1 (6 bases). The germline V and J ends were trimmed by 10 bases and 6 bases, with 24 bases remaining between them. The CDR3 has 15 amino acids. Germline-derived CDR1 and CDR2 are MNHEY and SVGAGI. CDR3 in DNA: TGTGCCACGCTAACCGGGGGGCAGGGCGAACATGGCTACACCTTC. Translation gives CATLTGGQGEHGYTF.

The chain links TRBV6-5 to TRBJ2-2; D is unclear. Trimming removed 6 bases at V and 4 bases at J, with 12 bases between. Germline values: CDR1 MNHEY, CDR2 SVGAGI. This CDR3 contains 14 residues. For the CDR3, the DNA is TGTGCCAGCAGGATTCCGGAGCTCACCGGGGAGCTGTTTTTT. It yields the protein CASRIPELTGELFF.

The chain links TRBV29-1 to TRBJ2-7; D unresolved. CDR1 and CDR2 from the germline V gene are SQVTM and ANQGSEA. The CDR3 has 14 amino acids. Between the trimmed V and J ends, which lost 6 bases and 0 bases, there was a span of 15 bases. The CDR3 sequence is CSVVDERTSYEQYF. The CDR3 DNA follows: TGCAGCGTCGTTGATGAGCGTACCTCCTACGAGCAGTACTTC.

The rearrangement uses TRBV30 and TRBJ1-1; 8 positions agree with TRBD1. Germline V lookup: CDR1 GTSNPN, CDR2 SVGIG (reference sequence). Germline trimming cut 5 bases from V and 1 base from J; bases unmatched to any gene: 9. The CDR3 length is 15 residues. Here the CDR3 DNA reads TGTGCCTGGGGACCGAGGGACAGGAGGAACACTGAAGCTTTCTTT. This encodes CAWGPRDRRNTEAFF.

Only one count was recorded for this clone. The chain has TRBV5-1 and TRBJ2-5; a possible D gene is TRBD2 (6 bases). Germline loops: CDR1 SGHRS, CDR2 YFSETQ. V was clipped by 0 bases and J by 5 bases, with 8 bases between them. This CDR3 is built from 13 residues. The CDR3 protein is CASSLEGGETQYF. The CDR3 nucleotides are TGCGCCAGCAGCTTGGAGGGAGGTGAGACCCAGTACTTC.

This sequence joins TRBV9 and TRBJ1-4, with TRBD1 matching 7 bases. This CDR3 is 15 amino acids long. Looked up from germline, CDR1 is SGDLS and CDR2 is YYNGEE. With V trimmed by 3 bases and J by 4 bases, 6 bases remained unmatched. As DNA, the CDR3 is TGTGCCAGCAGCGGAACAGGGGCGGGTAATGAAAAACTGTTTTTT. It is translated as CASSGTGAGNEKLFF.

The V and J genes are TRBV13 and TRBJ2-1; TRBD1 matches 8 bases. The CDR3 is made up of 13 amino acids. Germline V gene lookup returns CDR1 PRHDT and CDR2 FYEKMQ (reference sequence). The junction had 5 bases not matched to a gene; V was cut back by 3 bases and J by 10 bases. CDR3: CASSFTGGREQFF. CDR3 nucleotides: TGTGCCAGCAGCTTCACAGGGGGTAGAGAGCAGTTCTTC.

The chain couples TRBV7-2 to TRBJ2-7; D perhaps matches TRBD2 (7 bases). The CDR3 is 15 amino acids. The germline V and J ends were trimmed by 3 bases and 3 bases, with 15 bases remaining between them. Germline CDR1 and CDR2: SGHTA and FQGNSA. The DNA of the CDR3 is TGTGCCAGCAGCTTTGGTGGGGGGGCCGGCTACGAGCAGTACTTC. Its translation is CASSFGGGAGYEQYF. Full variable domain (missing parts from reference TRBV7-2 and TRBJ2-7): GAGVSQSPSNKVTEKGKDVELRCDPISGHTALYWYRQSLGQGLEFLIYFQGNSAPDKSGLPSDRFSAERTGGSVSTLTIQRTQQEDSAVYLCASSFGGGAGYEQYFGPGTRLTVT.

The chain has TRBV18 and TRBJ1-6; unclear D gene. Trimming took 2 bases from V and 5 from J, leaving 10 bases between them. The CDR3 has 15 residues. Germline CDR1 reads KGHSH; CDR2 reads LQKENI. The DNA for the CDR3 is TGTGCCAGCTCACCAACAAAAGTTAATAATTCACCCCTCCACTTT. This sequence encodes CASSPTKVNNSPLHF.

This rearrangement joins TRBV9 to TRBJ1-6; TRBD1 is a possible D gene (6 bases). V gave up 0 bases and J gave up 7 bases, with 14 bases separating them. Germline lookup yields CDR1 SGDLS and CDR2 YYNGEE. CDR3 length: 16 residues. CDR3 region: CASSVAPGGGNSPLHF. CDR3 nucleotides: TGTGCCAGCAGCGTAGCCCCGGGAGGGGGAAATTCACCCCTCCACTTT.

The genes are TRBV7-9 and TRBJ1-4; D perhaps matches TRBD1 (5 bases). V shed 6 bases and J shed 2 bases, with 13 bases lying between them. The CDR3 runs 15 residues. CDR1 and CDR2 from the germline V gene are SEHNR and FQNEAQ (reference sequence). The CDR3 loop is CASSLQAQTNEKLFF. The CDR3 DNA follows: TGTGCCAGCAGTTTACAGGCACAGACTAATGAAAAACTGTTTTTT.

The chain joins TRBV19 to TRBJ1-1; 8 bases map to TRBD1. Per germline, CDR1 LNHDA and CDR2 SQIVND (reference sequence). This CDR3 contains 14 residues. Germline trimming cut 2 bases from V and 4 bases from J; bases unmatched to any gene: 3. CDR3 nucleotides: TGTGCCAGTAGTATAAATACAGGGGGCACTGAAGCTTTCTTT. Protein sequence: CASSINTGGTEAFF.

The chain uses TRBV30 and TRBJ1-5, with unresolved D. Germline V gene sequence: CDR1 GTSNPN, CDR2 SVGIG (reference sequence). The CDR3 has 13 amino acids. V was clipped by 4 bases and J by 3 bases, with 10 bases between them. The CDR3 DNA reads TGTGCCTGGACGGCAGGCCCCAATCAGCCCCAGCATTTT. Residues: CAWTAGPNQPQHF.

The chain carries TRBV7-9 and TRBJ2-1, with 16 bases fitting TRBD2. CDR1 and CDR2 from the germline V gene are SEHNR and FQNEAQ (reference sequence). J lost 7 bases, V lost 0 bases, and 9 bases had no gene match. The CDR3 totals 19 residues. CDR3 residues: CASSLASGLAGGPVNEQFF. The DNA of the CDR3 is TGTGCCAGCAGCTTAGCGTCGGGACTAGCGGGGGGGCCAGTGAATGAGCAGTTCTTC.

The chain couples TRBV7-3 to TRBJ2-5; TRBD1 agrees at 8 bases. V was clipped by 5 bases and J by 3 bases; unmatched bases: 2. CDR3 size: 13 residues. Germline loops: CDR1 SGHTA, CDR2 FQGTGA. Here the CDR3 reads CASSQDREETQYF. In DNA form, the CDR3 reads TGTGCCAGCAGCCAGGACAGGGAAGAGACCCAGTACTTC.

This clone was seen once. V and J are TRBV3-1 (or the pseudogene TRBV3-2) and TRBJ2-2, with D unresolved. Trimming pared 1 base from V and 6 bases from J, leaving 9 bases between. Germline V gene lookup returns CDR1 LGHDT and CDR2 YNNKEL (reference sequence). This CDR3 is 14 amino acids long. The CDR3 reads CASSQVEAAGELFF. CDR3 bases: TGTGCCAGCAGCCAAGTAGAAGCCGCCGGGGAGCTGTTTTTT.

A single count supports this clone. The genes are TRBV29-1 and TRBJ2-7; the D gene is possibly TRBD1 (6 bases). The CDR3 length is 12 residues. CDR1 is SQVTM and CDR2 is ANQGSEA in the germline V gene. V was trimmed by 6 bases and J by 2 bases, leaving 11 bases between them. The CDR3: CSVLRDTYEQYF. The CDR3 region has the DNA TGCAGCGTCCTCCGGGACACCTACGAGCAGTACTTC.

CDR3 sequence reads: CASSQPASGRAYNEQFF. DNA for the CDR3: TGCGCCAGCAGCCAACCAGCTAGCGGGAGGGCCTACAATGAGCAGTTCTTC. The chain uses TRBV4-1 and TRBJ2-1; 12 bases align to TRBD2. V lost 2 bases to trimming and J lost 2 bases; unmatched junction nucleotides: 4. CDR1 is MGHRA, CDR2 YSYEKL, per germline. The CDR3 is made up of 17 amino acids.

This chain links TRBV7-2 with TRBJ1-5; a weak D match, TRBD1 (6 bases). From germline, CDR1 is SGHTA and CDR2 FQGNSA. CDR3 length: 14 amino acids. V lost 2 bases and J 2 bases, leaving 7 bases between the germline ends. The CDR3 reads CASSLNRGNQPQHF. In nucleotides, the CDR3 is TGTGCCAGCAGCTTAAACAGGGGCAATCAGCCCCAGCATTTT.

The rearrangement uses TRBV5-5 and TRBJ1-5, with 8 bases that match TRBD1. Germline CDR1 and CDR2: SGHKS and YYEKEE (reference sequence). Trimming cost V 4 bases and J 4 bases; bases outside gene matches: 4. The CDR3 consists of 14 residues. CDR3 region: CASSLGTGNQPQHF. DNA for the CDR3: TGTGCCAGCAGCCTAGGGACAGGTAATCAGCCCCAGCATTTT.

CDR3: CASSHRRNTEAFF. The CDR3 bases are TGTGCCAGCAGTCACAGGAGGAACACTGAAGCTTTCTTT. The chain employs TRBV12-3 or TRBV12-4 and TRBJ1-1; perhaps TRBD1 as D (5 bases). V dropped 5 bases and J dropped 1 base, with 8 bases sitting between them. The CDR3 is 13 residues long.

The genes are TRBV6-5 and TRBJ1-2; 8 positions agree with TRBD1. Germline assignment: CDR1 MNHEY and CDR2 SVGAGI. CDR3 length: 14 amino acids. Trimming took 8 bases from V and 4 from J; bases not matched to a gene: 9. The CDR3 protein is CASYRQGTGYGYTF. CDR3 DNA: TGTGCCAGCTATCGTCAGGGGACAGGCTATGGCTACACCTTC.